This T cell receptor beta chain was identified during a study of T cells in tuberculosis. The overall study: The T cells targeted glucose monomycolate, a mycobacterial lipid, via CD1B.

The germline CDR1 and CDR2 sequences are SGHRS and YFSETQ. Trimming at V came to 5 bases and at J to 6 bases, leaving 6 bases not matched to a gene. The CDR3 has 14 residues. Thawed, overnight-rested PBMC were stained with GMM-loaded CD1B tetramer, viability dye and anti-CD3, then sorted. The CD1B tetramers carried C32 glucose monomycolate purified from Rhodococcus equi. CD14-expressing monocytes were removed from PBMC before cryopreservation and sorting. Sequencing was performed with immunoSEQ multiplex PCR; in TCRdb, only in-frame clones are kept and a portion is missing. The sample shows approximately 58,000 clones, 88% of them seen only once.

Input material: CD1b-GMM tetramer-negative cells sorted from PBMCs. This rearrangement joins TRBV5-1 to TRBJ2-1, with TRBD1 matching 9 bases. This TCR came from an adult woman with latent tuberculosis. CDR3 DNA: TGCGCCAGCAGTCGGGACAGGGTCCCCAATGAGCAGTTCTTC. Its protein is CASSRDRVPNEQFF.